The 14 T cell receptor beta chains below were found in one sample sequenced in a study of CD8 T cells in ankylosing spondylitis. The study, taken as a whole, reports: Roughly eight highly homologous variants made up a TCR beta motif that seemed to typify ankylosing spondylitis blood.

Antigens for these TCRs are unknown. Using its own MiXCR run on the 5' RACE reads, TCRdb lists one record per CDR3 protein. The table records approximately 540,000 distinct CDR3 sequences, about 12% of them present only once. Sequencing was performed on blood, either unsorted or a sorted T cell fraction (not recorded which). These receptors were obtained from a male donor with ankylosing spondylitis.

This clonotype has more than one count but fewer than ten. The rearrangement links TRBV3-1 to TRBJ1-1; D is ambiguous. Trimming left V 6 bases short and J 2 bases short, with 10 bases between. The V gene's germline CDR1 is LGHDT and CDR2 YNNKEL (reference sequence). This CDR3 is 13 amino acids long. The CDR3 reads CASSQTDNTEAFF. CDR3 nucleotides: TGTGCCAGCAGTCAAACCGATAACACTGAAGCTTTCTTT.

This clonotype was seen more than once but under ten times. The rearrangement links TRBV18 to TRBJ2-1, with a possible D match to TRBD1 (5 bases). Trimming left V 8 bases short and J 1 base short, with 12 bases between. CDR1 is KGHSH and CDR2 is LQKENI in the germline V gene. CDR3 length: 14 amino acids. CDR3 amino acids: CASQTGASYNEQFF. The CDR3 bases are TGTGCCAGCCAGACTGGGGCTTCCTACAATGAGCAGTTCTTC.

The V and J genes are TRBV10-2 and TRBJ2-3; D is possibly TRBD2 (5 bases). CDR1 is WSHSY, CDR2 SAAADI, per germline. The CDR3 extends over 15 amino acids. The V and J ends lost 6 bases and 0 bases respectively, with 13 bases between them. The CDR3 here is CASSQTTYSTDTQYF. The DNA for the CDR3 is TGCGCCAGCAGCCAGACTACTTATAGCACAGATACGCAGTATTTT.

This clonotype was counted at least ten times. The chain links TRBV7-2 to TRBJ2-2; no reliable D call. CDR1 and CDR2 (germline): SGHTA, FQGNSA. This CDR3 spans 13 amino acids. With 1 base removed from V and 7 bases from J, the gap between germline ends came to 7 bases. CDR3 nucleotide sequence: TGTGCCAGCAGCTTAGTTGCTAGCGGGGAGCTGTTTTTT. Translating it yields CASSLVASGELFF.

This clonotype has at least ten counts. The V and J genes are TRBV5-1 and TRBJ2-7, with 9 nucleotides matching TRBD1. The germline V gene has CDR1 SGHRS and CDR2 YFSETQ. Unmatched junction bases numbered 8, after V lost 4 bases and J lost 0 bases. This CDR3 contains 16 residues. The CDR3 is CASSLVGTGSSYEQYF. The DNA for the CDR3 is TGCGCCAGCAGCCTCGTCGGGACAGGGAGCTCCTACGAGCAGTACTTC.

This clonotype was counted only a few times. The chain carries TRBV9 and TRBJ2-3; perhaps D is TRBD1 or TRBD2 (5 bases each). The V gene's germline CDR1 is SGDLS and CDR2 YYNGEE. This CDR3 region has 13 residues. Between the trimmed V and J ends, which lost 0 bases and 9 bases, there was a span of 11 bases. CDR3 sequence (DNA): TGTGCCAGCAGCGTAGAGCAGGGCGGGACGCAGTATTTT. Its protein product is CASSVEQGGTQYF. Full variable domain (rest looked up from reference TRBV9 and TRBJ2-3): DSGVTQTPKHLITATGQRVTLRCSPRSGDLSVYWYQQSLDQGLQFLIQYYNGEERAKGNILERFSAQQFPDLHSELNLSSLELGDSALYFCASSVEQGGTQYFGPGTRLTVL.

The chain carries TRBV7-9 and TRBJ2-3; no clear D gene. Germline CDR1 is SEHNR and CDR2 is FQNEAQ (reference sequence). Trimming removed 8 bases at V and 0 bases at J, with 12 bases between. The length of the CDR3 is 14 residues. CDR3 bases: TGTGCCAGCCGTTCGGGTATTAGCACAGATACGCAGTATTTT. Protein product: CASRSGISTDTQYF.

The genes are TRBV11-2 and TRBJ2-5; TRBD1 agrees at 9 bases. The CDR3 contains 14 residues. V gave up 5 bases and J gave up 3 bases; unmatched junction bases: 4. CDR1 and CDR2 from the germline V gene are SGHAT and FQNNGV. CDR3 residues: CASSPWDREETQYF. In nucleotides, the CDR3 is TGTGCCAGCAGCCCATGGGACAGGGAAGAGACCCAGTACTTC.

This clonotype occurred many times. The genes are TRBV24-1 and TRBJ1-1; D remains ambiguous. V dropped 3 bases and J dropped 7 bases, with 8 bases sitting between them. CDR3 length equals 12 residues. Per the germline V gene, CDR1 is KGHDR and CDR2 is SFDVKD. CDR3 coding DNA: TGTGCCACCAGTGATGTCTCTGGTGAAGCTTTCTTT. Protein: CATSDVSGEAFF.

The V gene is TRBV27, the J gene TRBJ1-6, with D possibly matching TRBD1 (5 bases). Germline lookup yields CDR1 MNHEY and CDR2 SMNVEV (reference sequence). Trimming stripped 6 bases from V and 8 bases from J, with 11 bases between. The CDR3 has 13 amino acids. CDR3 loop: CASSRTWDSPLHF. The CDR3, as DNA: TGTGCCAGCAGCCGGACATGGGATTCACCCCTCCACTTT.

This clonotype was recorded a few times. The V gene is TRBV7-9, the J gene TRBJ2-2, with D possibly being TRBD2 (5 bases). In germline, CDR1 is SEHNR, CDR2 FQNEAQ (reference sequence). This CDR3 contains 17 residues. Trimming stripped 5 bases from V and 6 bases from J, with 22 bases between. CDR3 loop: CASSPARWERGAGELFF. The DNA for the CDR3 is TGTGCCAGCAGCCCGGCCCGTTGGGAGCGAGGCGCCGGGGAGCTGTTTTTT.

This clonotype has ten or more counts. The rearrangement links TRBV11-2 to TRBJ2-2; 8 nucleotides agree with TRBD2. V trimming: 3 bases; J trimming: 4 bases; junction bases outside the gene matches: 7. The germline V gene encodes CDR1 SGHAT and CDR2 FQNNGV. This CDR3 spans 16 amino acids. Here the CDR3 reads CASSFLSGSLTGELFF. DNA for the CDR3: TGTGCCAGCAGCTTTTTGAGCGGGAGTCTCACCGGGGAGCTGTTTTTT.

The rearrangement uses TRBV29-1 and TRBJ1-4; 7 bases fit TRBD1. The CDR3 totals 13 residues. J lost 3 bases, V lost 6 bases, and 4 bases had no gene match. CDR1 is SQVTM and CDR2 is ANQGSEA in the germline V gene. The CDR3 reads CSVGGQANEKLFF. The CDR3 bases are TGCAGCGTGGGCGGACAGGCTAATGAAAAACTGTTTTTT.

V usage is TRBV28 and J usage is TRBJ1-5; possibly TRBD1 for D (6 bases). Germline loops: CDR1 MDHEN, CDR2 SYDVKM. The V gene lost 5 bases and the J gene lost 6 bases, with 17 bases spanning the gap. This CDR3 is 15 amino acids long. CDR3 region: CASSGGGHVGQPQHF. Written as DNA, the CDR3 is TGTGCCAGCAGTGGGGGGGGCCACGTGGGTCAGCCCCAGCATTTT.